A single sample is the source of the 6 T cell receptor beta chains below, sequenced in a study of B cell selection in AIRE deficiency. Profiled with immunoSEQ multiplex PCR; TCRdb holds only in-frame clones, not every one. In the table there are 20,000 to 30,000 clones, 92% of which are singletons. The regulatory T cell sort gate was CD4+CD25hiCD127low/negative. Source material: CD4+CD25+ Tregs sorted from PBMCs. These receptors were taken from a human donor in good health.

The CDR3 reads CASSVGRGDYNEQFF. The CDR3 DNA follows: TGTGCCAGCAGCGTAGGACGGGGCGACTACAATGAGCAGTTCTTC. The chain employs TRBV9 and TRBJ2-1; D possibly uses TRBD1 or TRBD2 (5 bases each). V was cut by 0 bases and J by 3 bases, with 10 bases left in between. CDR1 SGDLS and CDR2 YYNGEE come from the germline V gene. The CDR3 is 15 amino acids.

The chain employs TRBV6-5 and TRBJ1-1; TRBD1 is a possible D gene (5 bases). Germline loops: CDR1 MNHEY, CDR2 SVGAGI. The germline V and J ends were trimmed by 3 bases and 7 bases, with 9 bases remaining between them. This CDR3 has 12 residues. The CDR3: CASSYGGGEAFF. The CDR3 DNA sequence: TGTGCCAGCAGTTATGGGGGAGGTGAAGCTTTCTTT.

This sequence joins TRBV4-1 and TRBJ2-3, with no clear D. CDR1 MGHRA and CDR2 YSYEKL come from the germline V gene. The CDR3 has 14 residues. Trimming took 0 bases from V and 6 from J, leaving 10 bases between them. The DNA for the CDR3 is TGCGCCAGCAGCCAAGATAATACCGGGGATACGCAGTATTTT. Translation: CASSQDNTGDTQYF.

This chain uses TRBV19 with TRBJ1-5; D gene ambiguous. The ends were cut back, 5 bases at V and 0 bases at J, with 11 bases in the middle. CDR1 and CDR2 from the germline V gene are LNHDA and SQIVND (reference sequence). The CDR3 sequence is 15 residues long. Written as DNA, the CDR3 is TGTGCCAGTAGTCTAGGTCAGCTTAGCAATCAGCCCCAGCATTTT. This encodes CASSLGQLSNQPQHF.

The chain uses TRBV7-9 and TRBJ2-7; 7 nucleotides align to TRBD1. This CDR3 is 13 amino acids long. Trimming removed 3 bases from V and 3 bases from J; junction bases left unmatched: 2. The germline V gene encodes CDR1 SEHNR and CDR2 FQNEAQ (reference sequence). The CDR3 DNA follows: TGTGCCAGCAGCTTTTACAGGGGCTACGAGCAGTACTTC. Encoded protein: CASSFYRGYEQYF.

The chain employs TRBV11-2 and TRBJ1-4; 7 bases agree with TRBD1. Germline lookup yields CDR1 SGHAT and CDR2 FQNNGV. This CDR3 has 14 amino acids. Unmatched junction bases numbered 3, after V lost 0 bases and J lost 8 bases. This chain's CDR3 is CASSLDRGYEKLFF. CDR3 in DNA: TGTGCCAGCAGCTTAGACAGGGGGTACGAAAAACTGTTTTTT.